This entry features one T cell receptor beta chain sequence. No antigen is known for it. The PCR ran on 60 Vbeta and 13 Jbeta primers. Study processing details: An analysis performed later counted roughly 79 million unique TCR beta chains (approximately 11 million of them shared). Repertoires were generated with immunoSEQ multiplex PCR, while TCRdb's copy carries only in-frame clones and drops some. V and J calls and clone size are given by that table; D and trimming were obtained from the DNA. The sample has about 160,000 clones; the top ten hold 1% to 1.5%. The sample originates from a study of cytomegalovirus exposure and HLA in healthy donors. General study results and limits: TCR sequences were mostly rare, though some public TCRs occurred in many donors. An analysis that came later showed most CMV-associated TCR beta chains appearing HLA-restricted.

V lost 5 bases and J 5 bases, leaving 19 bases between the germline ends. Germline V gene data show CDR1 as SNHLY and CDR2 as FYNNEI. CDR3 length: 16 residues. This clonotype was sampled from an older woman in good health and CMV-seronegative. Sequenced input: PBMCs. The chain employs TRBV2 and TRBJ1-5; unclear D gene. This chain's CDR3 is CASSYSPARYYQPQHF. CDR3 coding DNA: TGTGCCAGCAGTTACAGTCCAGCCCGATACTATCAGCCCCAGCATTTT.